The source of this T cell receptor beta chain is a study of cytomegalovirus exposure and HLA in healthy donors. For this clone: Its antigen is undetermined.

The CDR3 length is 15 residues. In germline, CDR1 is SGDLS, CDR2 YYNGEE. J gave up 3 bases and V 4 bases, and 6 bases lay outside the gene matches. The PCR employed 60 Vbeta primers together with 13 Jbeta primers. Method: immunoSEQ multiplex PCR; TCRdb's copy keeps in-frame clones and lacks some. In all, the sample yields approximately 140,000 clones. Study results and limitations: Sequences of the TCR beta chain were said to predict the HLA-A and HLA-B alleles of most subjects accurately. Only CMV serostatus was available as immune exposure information.

The rearrangement joins TRBV9 to TRBJ2-7; 11 positions agree with TRBD2. The TCR was taken from a woman between 18 and 30 years old in good health and CMV-seronegative. Sequencing used PBMCs. This chain's CDR3 is CASSTVGTSGYEQYF. CDR3 coding DNA: TGTGCCAGCAGCACCGTGGGGACTAGCGGCTACGAGCAGTACTTC.